These 6 T cell receptor beta chains came from one sample sequenced in a study of blood T cell repertoires in COVID-19 (dated by TCRdb to 2018 to 2020). Libraries were constructed by the immunoSEQ multiplex PCR assay. The clones in this table, taken by TCRdb from immuneACCESS, are in-frame only. Not every clone is retained; where verified, under half of the shortfall comes from an unresolved V gene, and the cause of the rest is unknown. This sample holds approximately 490,000 clones; less than 90% were observed only once. The ten top clones hold 6.5% to 9.5% of the sample. The specimen sequenced was PBMCs or T cells enriched from blood (not recorded which). Receptors were obtained from a woman aged 60-75 years who had recovered from COVID-19.

There are a few counts of this clone. J is TRBJ1-2 and V is TRBV18, with a tentative D call TRBD1 (6 bases). The V end lost 4 bases, the J end lost 5 bases, and 14 bases lay between the germline ends. The CDR3 is made up of 14 amino acids. The germline CDR1 and CDR2 sequences are KGHSH and LQKENI. CDR3 sequence: CASSLDSLGYGYTF. CDR3 nucleotides: TGTGCCAGCTCACTGGACAGTTTGGGGTATGGCTACACCTTC.

About this clone itself: At the DNA level, this CDR3 is encoded by other sequences in the same sample as well. V gene TRBV3-1 (or the pseudogene TRBV3-2) combines with J gene TRBJ2-5; D possibly corresponds to TRBD2 (6 bases). Germline V CDR1 and CDR2: LGHDT, YNNKEL (reference sequence). V gave up 1 base and J gave up 4 bases, with 10 bases separating them. The length of the CDR3 is 14 residues. The CDR3 DNA is TGTGCCAGCAGCCAAGGTGGGACTGGAGAGACCCAGTACTTC. It yields the protein CASSQGGTGETQYF.

The rearrangement links TRBV30 to TRBJ2-7; 8 bases are a match to TRBD2. Germline V gene data show CDR1 as GTSNPN and CDR2 as SVGIG (reference sequence). CDR3 length: 13 residues. The junction had 1 base not matched to a gene; V was cut back by 3 bases and J by 0 bases. CDR3 bases: TGTGCCTGGAGGACTAGCGCCTCCTACGAGCAGTACTTC. Amino acids: CAWRTSASYEQYF.

This clone showed up just a few times. CDR3 sequence reads: CATTGGPQETQYF. The CDR3 DNA is TGCGCCACCACGGGGGGCCCACAAGAGACCCAGTACTTC. J is TRBJ2-5 and V is TRBV5-1; TRBD2 is a possible D gene (7 bases). The germline CDR1 and CDR2 sequences are SGHRS and YFSETQ. The germline V and J ends were trimmed by 9 bases and 2 bases, with 14 bases remaining between them. The CDR3 spans 13 residues. The entire variable domain, with the rest obtained from reference TRBV5-1 and TRBJ2-5, is as follows: KAGVTQTPRYLIKTRGQQVTLSCSPISGHRSVSWYQQTPGQGLQFLFEYFSETQRNKGNFPGRFSGRQFSNSRSEMNVSTLELGDSALYLCATTGGPQETQYFGPGTRLLVL.

V usage is TRBV7-2 and J usage is TRBJ2-3; 7 bases align to TRBD2. The V segment lost 2 bases and the J segment 3 bases; nucleotides outside the gene matches: 8. The CDR3 consists of 16 residues. Per the germline V gene, CDR1 is SGHTA and CDR2 is FQGNSA. CDR3 residues: CASSLSRGRVTDTQYF. The CDR3 DNA follows: TGTGCCAGCAGCTTATCCCGGGGGAGGGTAACAGATACGCAGTATTTT.

The gene calls are TRBV6-5 and TRBJ1-1; the match to TRBD1 covers 7 bases. J gave up 9 bases and V 3 bases, and 13 bases lay outside the gene matches. This CDR3 region has 15 residues. The germline V gene has CDR1 MNHEY and CDR2 SVGAGI. CDR3: CASSYRDSAPTKAFF. DNA of the CDR3: TGTGCCAGCAGTTATCGGGACAGCGCCCCGACAAAAGCTTTCTTT.